These 10 T cell receptor beta chains share one sample of origin, sequenced in a study of blood T cells in healthy people across ages. The use of a sample-barcoded 5' primer and a J-beta primer mix characterized a second PCR of roughly 7 to 11 cycles. TCRdb reanalysed the 5' RACE reads using MiXCR and keeps one entry per CDR3 protein. The profile shows around 1.7 million distinct CDR3 sequences, approximately 28% of them singletons. The sequencing input was blood. These TCRs come from a woman in her thirties in good health.

This clonotype has only a few counts. The chain joins TRBV20-1 to TRBJ2-1, with D possibly being TRBD1 (5 bases). The CDR3 runs to 15 residues. Trimming took off 0 bases at V and 5 bases at J, with 14 bases between the two ends. Germline V gives CDR1 DFQATT, CDR2 SNEGSKA (reference sequence). DNA for the CDR3: TGCAGTGCTAGAGATTGGGCAGGGTGGGACAATGAGCAGTTCTTC. Encoded protein: CSARDWAGWDNEQFF.

The chain carries TRBV13 and TRBJ2-3, with 8 bases that match TRBD1. After removal of 5 bases from V and 8 bases from J, the junction contained 12 bases not matched to a gene. This CDR3 comprises 15 residues. From germline, CDR1 is PRHDT and CDR2 FYEKMQ (reference sequence). The chain's CDR3 is CASSAGTGAGGTQYF. As DNA, the CDR3 is TGTGCCAGCAGCGCCGGGACAGGCGCGGGTGGTACGCAGTATTTT.

This rearrangement joins TRBV20-1 to TRBJ2-3, with a weak D call TRBD2 (5 bases). Trimming took 3 bases from V and 8 from J, leaving 27 bases between them. Germline V gene lookup returns CDR1 DFQATT and CDR2 SNEGSKA (reference sequence). The CDR3 contains 17 residues. The DNA of the CDR3 is TGCAGTGCTAGTCCCGAAGGGAAGGACTTTGAGGCTGGTACGCAGTATTTT. Its translation: CSASPEGKDFEAGTQYF.

The sample holds many counts of this clonotype. The chain is built from TRBV11-2 and TRBJ2-5; D is perhaps TRBD2 (6 bases). Germline V gene lookup returns CDR1 SGHAT and CDR2 FQNNGV. The CDR3 contains 14 residues. The germline V and J ends were trimmed by 3 bases and 4 bases, with 12 bases remaining between them. The CDR3: CASSFGGEAETQYF. CDR3 in DNA: TGTGCCAGCAGCTTTGGTGGGGAGGCAGAGACCCAGTACTTC.

This clonotype was recorded at least ten times. The gene calls are TRBV20-1 and TRBJ2-7; unclear D gene. The germline V and J ends were trimmed by 5 bases and 3 bases, with 8 bases remaining between them. Germline loops: CDR1 DFQATT, CDR2 SNEGSKA (reference sequence). The CDR3 is 11 amino acids. The CDR3 DNA reads TGCAGTGCTTGGGCTCTCTACGAGCAGTACTTC. Protein sequence: CSAWALYEQYF.

This clonotype has more than one count but fewer than ten. This chain connects TRBV6-2 or TRBV6-3 to TRBJ2-5, with a tentative D call TRBD1 (6 bases). CDR1 and CDR2 from the germline V gene are MNHEY and SVGEGT. The V end was cut by 5 bases, the J end by 1 base, with 11 bases between. CDR3 size: 14 residues. The CDR3, as DNA: TGTGCCAGCAGTACCCCGACAGGCCAAGAGACCCAGTACTTC. Residues: CASSTPTGQETQYF.

In its sample, this clonotype was seen a few times. The chain has TRBV7-9 and TRBJ2-3, with D possibly TRBD1 on 5 matching bases. V dropped 5 bases and J dropped 0 bases, with 15 bases sitting between them. Per germline, CDR1 SEHNR and CDR2 FQNEAQ (reference sequence). This CDR3 region has 16 residues. The CDR3 here is CASSALGQESTDTQYF. CDR3 bases: TGTGCCAGCAGCGCACTGGGGCAGGAAAGCACAGATACGCAGTATTTT. The whole variable domain, filled in from reference TRBV7-9 and TRBJ2-3, reads DTGVSQNPRHKITKRGQNVTFRCDPISEHNRLYWYRQTLGQGPEFLTYFQNEAQLEKSRLLSDRFSAERPKGSFSTLEIQRTEQGDSAMYLCASSALGQESTDTQYFGPGTRLTVL.

This clonotype was counted only a few times. The gene calls are TRBV2 and TRBJ2-2; TRBD1 is a possible D gene (6 bases). Per germline, CDR1 SNHLY and CDR2 FYNNEI. CDR3 size: 14 residues. The germline V and J ends were trimmed by 1 base and 4 bases, with 7 bases remaining between them. Here the CDR3 reads CASSEEGVTGELFF. CDR3 DNA sequence: TGTGCCAGCAGTGAAGAGGGGGTCACCGGGGAGCTGTTTTTT.

The sample holds many counts of this clonotype. The chain links TRBV6-5 to TRBJ1-4, with D perhaps matching TRBD1 (5 bases). Per the germline V gene, CDR1 is MNHEY and CDR2 is SVGAGI. The CDR3 runs 15 residues. The V gene lost 6 bases and the J gene lost 1 base, with 12 bases spanning the gap. CDR3 protein: CASRDVGGTNEKLFF. The CDR3 DNA reads TGTGCCAGCAGGGACGTGGGGGGAACTAATGAAAAACTGTTTTTT.

This clonotype was counted at least ten times. V gene TRBV4-2 combines with J gene TRBJ2-7; the match to TRBD2 covers 8 bases. The CDR3 runs to 18 residues. The germline CDR1 and CDR2 sequences are LGHNA and YNFKEQ. V dropped 0 bases and J dropped 5; count of bases not matched to a gene: 15. The CDR3 here is CASSQDLILAGALNEQYF. The CDR3 DNA is TGTGCCAGCAGCCAAGATCTCATCCTAGCGGGCGCCTTAAACGAGCAGTACTTC.